Below, 17 T cell receptor beta chains from the same sample are listed, as sequenced in a study of vaccination and CD4 T cells after COVID-19. Their cognate antigens are unknown. Researchers used the Oncomine TCR Beta short-read assay to sequence DNA from cultured CD4+ T cells. TCRdb re-analysed the PCR reads in MiXCR, keeping a single row per CDR3 protein. The sample has fewer than 1,200 distinct CDR3 sequences, 31% seen once. Treatment here: approximately 10-day PBMC culture with coronavirus spike peptide pools or control peptides (ViraFEST assay). Samples of CD4+ T cells were obtained from the unexposed donor before the COVID-19 pandemic (2011-2018). Input material: CD4+ T cells from blood, cultured in vitro. These receptor sequences come from a human donor in good health.

The V and J genes are TRBV18 and TRBJ2-6; tentatively, D is TRBD2 (5 bases). Trimming shortened V by 3 bases and J by 1 base, and 13 bases separated the two germline ends. The CDR3 covers 17 residues. Germline V gene data show CDR1 as KGHSH and CDR2 as LQKENI. The CDR3, as DNA: TGTGCCAGCTCACCGACGGGAATTGGATCTGGGGCCAACGTCCTGACTTTC. Amino acid sequence: CASSPTGIGSGANVLTF. Full variable domain (rest looked up from reference TRBV18 and TRBJ2-6): NAGVMQNPRHLVRRRGQEARLRCSPMKGHSHVYWYRQLPEEGLKFMVYLQKENIIDESGMPKERFSAEFPKEGPSILRIQQVVRGDSAAYFCASSPTGIGSGANVLTFGAGSRLTVL.

The chain combines TRBV20-1 with TRBJ2-2; D gene uncertain. The CDR3 runs 13 residues. CDR1 and CDR2 (germline): DFQATT, SNEGSKA (reference sequence). Trimming shortened V by 0 bases and J by 6 bases, and 8 bases separated the two germline ends. CDR3 amino acids: CSARDLGSGELFF. In nucleotides, the CDR3 is TGCAGTGCTAGAGATCTCGGGTCCGGGGAGCTGTTTTTT.

The chain recombines TRBV24-1 with TRBJ2-1, with no clear D. The germline CDR1 and CDR2 sequences are KGHDR and SFDVKD. This CDR3 is 16 amino acids long. The V end was cut by 1 base, the J end by 7 bases, with 16 bases between. The CDR3 reads CATSDFGRGEKNEQFF. As DNA, the CDR3 is TGTGCCACCAGTGATTTCGGGCGAGGCGAGAAAAATGAGCAGTTCTTC.

The chain combines TRBV6-2 or TRBV6-3 with TRBJ2-7; a possible D gene is TRBD1 (5 bases). V lost 2 bases, J lost 6 bases, and 17 bases lay in between. The CDR3 spans 15 residues. Germline lookup yields CDR1 MNHEY and CDR2 SVGEGT. The CDR3 loop reads CASSYPPWQGLEQYF. The CDR3, as DNA: TGTGCCAGCAGTTACCCCCCGTGGCAGGGCCTCGAGCAGTACTTC.

Here the CDR3 DNA reads TGTGCCAACCCCCTCCCGTCAACTAATGAAAAACTGTTTTTT. As protein: CANPLPSTNEKLFF. This chain links TRBV28 with TRBJ1-4; no reliable D call. Germline-derived CDR1 and CDR2 are MDHEN and SYDVKM. The length of the CDR3 is 14 residues. Between the trimmed V and J ends, which lost 10 bases and 0 bases, there was a span of 12 bases.

The chain carries TRBV4-2 and TRBJ1-5; 7 bases line up with TRBD1. Trimming took 0 bases from V and 7 from J; bases not matched to a gene: 9. Germline CDR1 LGHNA, CDR2 YNFKEQ. The CDR3 has 16 amino acids. In nucleotides, the CDR3 is TGTGCCAGCAGCCAAGACGGAGACAGGGTGGGCCAGCCCCAGCATTTT. Its protein product is CASSQDGDRVGQPQHF.

The chain employs TRBV6-2 or TRBV6-3 and TRBJ1-5; D is perhaps TRBD1 (5 bases). The CDR3 covers 15 residues. CDR1 and CDR2 from the germline V gene are MNHEY and SVGEGT. V was trimmed by 2 bases and J by 3 bases, leaving 11 bases between them. The CDR3 DNA reads TGTGCCAGCAGTTACGGAGACAGTATCAATCAGCCCCAGCATTTT. Translated: CASSYGDSINQPQHF.

The chain carries TRBV11-2 and TRBJ2-7; TRBD1 aligns across 10 bases. V trimming: 2 bases; J trimming: 4 bases; junction bases outside the gene matches: 5. Germline V gene data show CDR1 as SGHAT and CDR2 as FQNNGV. The CDR3 length is 15 residues. Here the CDR3 reads CASSLSPGQGYEQYF. DNA of the CDR3: TGTGCCAGCAGCTTAAGCCCGGGACAGGGGTACGAGCAGTACTTC.

The chain couples TRBV5-8 to TRBJ1-5; D perhaps matches TRBD1 (6 bases). CDR1 is SGHTS and CDR2 is YDEGEE in the germline V gene. The CDR3 is 18 residues long. V lost 4 bases to trimming and J lost 4 bases, with 24 bases between them. CDR3 sequence (DNA): TGTGCCAGCAGCCTTAGAGAGAGCGCCGACAGGACGAATCAGCCCCAGCATTTT. Translating gives CASSLRESADRTNQPQHF.

J is TRBJ2-7 and V is TRBV21-1; the table's D gene call, TRBD1, was not cross checked with the DNA. TRBV21-1 is shown as a pseudogene. The CDR3 is 15 residues long. DNA for the CDR3: TGTGCCAGCACCCAATGGGTCCCTTGGGGCTACGAGCAGTACTTC. Translation gives CASTQWVPWGYEQYF.

J is TRBJ1-5 and V is TRBV27, with 8 nucleotides matching TRBD1. The junction had 9 bases not matched to a gene; V was cut back by 5 bases and J by 0 bases. In germline, CDR1 is MNHEY, CDR2 SMNVEV (reference sequence). The CDR3 is made up of 17 amino acids. CDR3 residues: CASSPRTGTVSNQPQHF. The CDR3 DNA reads TGTGCCAGCAGTCCCCGGACAGGGACCGTTAGCAATCAGCCCCAGCATTTT.

This clonotype was counted between two and nine times. The rearrangement uses TRBV19 and TRBJ2-2; D remains unclear. Germline V CDR1 and CDR2: LNHDA, SQIVND (reference sequence). The CDR3 spans 11 residues. V was trimmed by 7 bases and J by 4 bases, leaving 4 bases between them. CDR3 region: CASTITGELFF. The CDR3 nucleotides are TGTGCCAGTACTATCACCGGGGAGCTGTTTTTT.

V is TRBV20-1 and J is TRBJ1-5, with D tentatively TRBD1 (5 bases). Trimming pared 6 bases from V and 3 bases from J, leaving 15 bases between. The germline gives CDR1 DFQATT, CDR2 SNEGSKA (reference sequence). CDR3 length equals 14 residues. The CDR3 protein is CSAQRPGVNQPQHF. The CDR3 DNA follows: TGCAGTGCCCAGAGGCCGGGGGTCAATCAGCCCCAGCATTTT.

The rearrangement links TRBV28 to TRBJ1-1; 7 bases agree with TRBD1. This CDR3 region has 13 residues. Germline V gene lookup returns CDR1 MDHEN and CDR2 SYDVKM. V dropped 6 bases and J dropped 6; count of bases not matched to a gene: 7. This CDR3 reads CASRTGYLSEAFF. CDR3 nucleotide sequence: TGTGCCAGCAGGACAGGGTATCTATCTGAAGCTTTCTTT.

As to this clonotype: One junction end does not reproduce the germline sequence, and a read error may be involved. The V gene is TRBV5-4, the J gene TRBJ1-1; TRBD1 is a possible D gene (5 bases). CDR1 and CDR2 (germline): SGHNT, YYREEE (reference sequence). The CDR3 loop spans 15 amino acids. CDR3 protein: CASRSGSGPYTGAFF. DNA of the CDR3: TGTGCCAGCAGATCGGGGTCAGGGCCTTACACTGGAGCTTTCTTT.

This clonotype showed up just a few times. This chain links TRBV6-1 with TRBJ1-5; possible D gene TRBD1, 5 bases. CDR1 is MNHNS, CDR2 SASEGT, per germline. The CDR3 length is 21 residues. V gave up 2 bases and J gave up 0 bases, with 26 bases separating them. The CDR3 loop is CASSEQPGGAAFRYSNQPQHF. The CDR3 coding sequence is TGTGCCAGCAGTGAACAGCCCGGGGGAGCCGCATTTCGTTATAGCAATCAGCCCCAGCATTTT.

The chain recombines TRBV6-2 or TRBV6-3 with TRBJ2-7; perhaps TRBD1 as D (6 bases). Trimming stripped 0 bases from V and 3 bases from J, with 9 bases between. CDR3 length: 14 residues. Germline V gives CDR1 MNHEY, CDR2 SVGEGT. The CDR3 bases are TGTGCCAGCAGTTACTCTTCAGGGGTCTACGAGCAGTACTTC. Protein product: CASSYSSGVYEQYF.